This TCR beta chain derives from a study of T cells in Graves' hyperthyroidism and ophthalmopathy. Study findings and constraints: Stable hyperthyroidism and ophthalmopathy were separated using 13 V-J signatures.

The patients, who ranged from 18 to 65 in age, presented with newly diagnosed hyperthyroidism lasting under 2 months. Trimming took 4 bases from V and 7 from J; bases not matched to a gene: 8. Germline-derived CDR1 and CDR2 are LNHDA and SQIVND (reference sequence). The CDR3 length is 14 residues. TCR beta CDR3 sequences were amplified from RNA transcripts. During a first-round RT-PCR of the TCR CDR3, the HTBI primer set was used. One entry per CDR3 protein results from TCRdb running MiXCR on the multiplex PCR reads. The table shows some 460,000 distinct CDR3 sequences, with around 14% occurring only once. For this clonotype: Its specificity is unknown.

This chain connects TRBV19 to TRBJ2-3; 7 bases line up with TRBD1. Sequencing was performed on blood. This clonotype originated in a woman aged 18 to 35 with Graves' hyperthyroidism. The CDR3 DNA follows: TGTGCCAGTAGTAACCGGGACAGTGCTCATACGCAGTATTTT. Translating gives CASSNRDSAHTQYF.